This T cell receptor beta chain was sequenced for a study of T-cell memory formation after mild COVID-19. The overall study: For the most part, TCR clusters were specific to one donor. Overall study results and limits: Pre-infection memory already had some responding clones, implying cross-reactive memory joined. Day 15 to 85 contracting clones showed balanced CD4/CD8; day 15 to 37 expanders favored CD4+. Contracting CD8+ clones were enriched in EMRA, CD4+ mainly in CM and EM.

Germline lookup yields CDR1 SGHRS and CDR2 YFSETQ. The CDR3 contains 14 residues. J was trimmed by 10 bases and V by 4 bases; bases with no gene match: 11. Worth noting for this clonotype: Its antigen is unknown.

TCRdb used MiXCR to reprocess the 5' RACE reads, holding one entry per CDR3 protein. The repertoire holds roughly 190,000 distinct CDR3 sequences, with about 17% as singletons. Sequenced: PBMCs or a T cell subset sorted from them (not recorded which). V gene TRBV5-1 combines with J gene TRBJ1-1; 9 bases agree with TRBD1. The receptor's source is an adult woman who had mild COVID-19 (a few samples of this study predate the infection). Cell type and time point are not known. The CDR3 protein is CASSASPGQGVAFF. The CDR3 DNA is TGCGCCAGCAGCGCCTCCCCGGGACAGGGTGTAGCTTTCTTT.